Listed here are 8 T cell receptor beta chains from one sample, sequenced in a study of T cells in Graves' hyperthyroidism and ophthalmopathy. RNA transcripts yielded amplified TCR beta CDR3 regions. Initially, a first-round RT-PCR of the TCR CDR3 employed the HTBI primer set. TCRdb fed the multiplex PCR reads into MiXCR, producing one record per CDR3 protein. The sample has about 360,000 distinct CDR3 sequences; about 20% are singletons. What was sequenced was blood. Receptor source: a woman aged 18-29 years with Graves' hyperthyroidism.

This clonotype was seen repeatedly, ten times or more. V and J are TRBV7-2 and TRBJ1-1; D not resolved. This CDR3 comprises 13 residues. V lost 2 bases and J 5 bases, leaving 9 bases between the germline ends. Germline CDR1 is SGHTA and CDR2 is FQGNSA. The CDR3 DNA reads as TGTGCCAGCAGCTTAATGGGTTATACTGAAGCTTTCTTT. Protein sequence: CASSLMGYTEAFF.

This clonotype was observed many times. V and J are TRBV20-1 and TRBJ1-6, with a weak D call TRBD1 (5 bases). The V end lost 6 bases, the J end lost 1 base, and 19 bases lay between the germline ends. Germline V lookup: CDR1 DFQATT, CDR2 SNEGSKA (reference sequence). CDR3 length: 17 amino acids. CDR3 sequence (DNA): TGCAGTGCGATGAAACCAGGGAGAGCATCCTATAATTCACCCCTCCACTTT. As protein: CSAMKPGRASYNSPLHF.

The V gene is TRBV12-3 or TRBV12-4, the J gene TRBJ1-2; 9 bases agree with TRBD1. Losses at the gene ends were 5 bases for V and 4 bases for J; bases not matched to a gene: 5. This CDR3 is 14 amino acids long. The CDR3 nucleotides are TGTGCCAGCAGTGACAGGGGGAGTGTCTATGGCTACACCTTC. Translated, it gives CASSDRGSVYGYTF.

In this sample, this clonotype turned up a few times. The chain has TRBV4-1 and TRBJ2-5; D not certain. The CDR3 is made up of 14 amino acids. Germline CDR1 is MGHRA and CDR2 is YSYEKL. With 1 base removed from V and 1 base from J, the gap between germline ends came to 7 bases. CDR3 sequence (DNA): TGCGCCAGCAGCCAAGTAAGGAGCCAAGAGACCCAGTACTTC. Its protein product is CASSQVRSQETQYF.

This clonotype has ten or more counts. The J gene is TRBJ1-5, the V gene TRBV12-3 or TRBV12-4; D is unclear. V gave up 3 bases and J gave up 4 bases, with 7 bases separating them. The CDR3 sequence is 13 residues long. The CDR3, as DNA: TGTGCCAGCAGTTTTATGGGTAATCAGCCCCAGCATTTT. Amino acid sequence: CASSFMGNQPQHF.

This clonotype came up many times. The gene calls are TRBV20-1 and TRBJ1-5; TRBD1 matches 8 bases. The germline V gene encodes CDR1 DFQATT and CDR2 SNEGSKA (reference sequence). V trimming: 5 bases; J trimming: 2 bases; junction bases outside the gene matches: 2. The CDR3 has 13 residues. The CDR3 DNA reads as TGCAGTGCTGACAGGGGACGCAATCAGCCCCAGCATTTT. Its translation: CSADRGRNQPQHF.

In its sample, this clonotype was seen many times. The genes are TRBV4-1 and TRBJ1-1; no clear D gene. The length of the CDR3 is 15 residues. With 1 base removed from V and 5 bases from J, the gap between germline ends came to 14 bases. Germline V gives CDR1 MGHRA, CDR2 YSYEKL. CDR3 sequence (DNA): TGCGCCAGCAGCCAAGGCCATCTCCCCAGGACTGAAGCTTTCTTT. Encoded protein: CASSQGHLPRTEAFF.

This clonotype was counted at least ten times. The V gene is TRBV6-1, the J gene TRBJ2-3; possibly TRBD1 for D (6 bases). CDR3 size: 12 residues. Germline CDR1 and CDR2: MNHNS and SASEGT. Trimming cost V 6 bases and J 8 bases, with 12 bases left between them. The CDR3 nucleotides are TGTGCCAGCAGCGAACAAGGGGGTACGCAGTATTTT. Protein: CASSEQGGTQYF.